This TCR beta chain was captured in a study of shared clonotypes between healthy human individuals. The naive CD8 subset, CD45RO-negative cells positively selected for CCR7, excluded terminally differentiated effector memory CD45RA+ cells. Germline V gene data show CDR1 as MNHEY and CDR2 as SVGAGI. This CDR3 is built from 14 residues. The trim removed 5 bases at V and 5 bases at J, leaving 4 bases unmatched. Only in-frame clones appear in the TCRdb table, and some are missing; sequencing was by immunoSEQ multiplex PCR. In the table there are a few hundred thousand clones, 95% to 96% of which are singletons.

Sequencing used naive CD8+ T cells sorted from blood. The TCR sequence derives from a woman between 25 and 40 years old in good health. The chain uses TRBV6-5 and TRBJ1-5, with 9 bases lining up with TRBD1. For the CDR3, the DNA is TGTGCCAGCAGTCAGACAGGGGGACATCAGCCCCAGCATTTT. Amino acids: CASSQTGGHQPQHF.